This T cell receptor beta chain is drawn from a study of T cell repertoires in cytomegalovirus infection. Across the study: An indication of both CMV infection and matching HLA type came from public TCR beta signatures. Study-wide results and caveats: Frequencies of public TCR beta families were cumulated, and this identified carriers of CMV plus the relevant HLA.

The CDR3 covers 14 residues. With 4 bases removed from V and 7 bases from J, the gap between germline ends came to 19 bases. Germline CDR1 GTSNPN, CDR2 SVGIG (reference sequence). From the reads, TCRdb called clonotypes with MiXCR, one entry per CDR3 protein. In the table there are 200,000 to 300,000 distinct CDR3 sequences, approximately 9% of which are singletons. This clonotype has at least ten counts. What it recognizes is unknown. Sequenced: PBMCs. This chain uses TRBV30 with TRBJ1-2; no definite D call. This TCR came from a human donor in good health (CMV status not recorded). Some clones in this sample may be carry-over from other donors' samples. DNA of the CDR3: TGTGCCTGGACAAAATACGCCCCCTCGGCTGGCTACACCTTC. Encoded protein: CAWTKYAPSAGYTF.